This T cell receptor beta chain is drawn from a study of T cell responses to AZD1222 COVID-19 vaccine. Comment on this clone: Antigen specificity is unknown.

General study points: In all cases, repertoires were sampled only after the peak T cell response. It was only a handful of AZD1222 recipients who were seropositive at baseline. Reportedly, close to half of spike-specific TCRs are directed against unmutated variant regions. Vaccine-associated CD4 TCRs spanned spike, dominant at 160-218 and 743-854.

Clones were read by immunoSEQ multiplex PCR, and TCRdb kept only the in-frame ones, dropping some. The data contain 95,000 to 150,000 clones, around 88% of them singletons. There are 16 residues in the CDR3. The V gene lost 4 bases and the J gene lost 0 bases, with 17 bases spanning the gap. The germline V gene encodes CDR1 SGHNT and CDR2 YYREEE (reference sequence). V usage is TRBV5-4 and J usage is TRBJ2-7, with D perhaps TRBD1 or TRBD2 (5 bases each). The sequence was collected from an adult in good health. This material consisted of peripheral blood, taken on day 0 of MenACWY control vaccination. CDR3 protein: CASSTPGAGNSYEQYF. The CDR3, as DNA: TGTGCCAGCAGCACCCCCGGGGCAGGGAACTCCTACGAGCAGTACTTC.